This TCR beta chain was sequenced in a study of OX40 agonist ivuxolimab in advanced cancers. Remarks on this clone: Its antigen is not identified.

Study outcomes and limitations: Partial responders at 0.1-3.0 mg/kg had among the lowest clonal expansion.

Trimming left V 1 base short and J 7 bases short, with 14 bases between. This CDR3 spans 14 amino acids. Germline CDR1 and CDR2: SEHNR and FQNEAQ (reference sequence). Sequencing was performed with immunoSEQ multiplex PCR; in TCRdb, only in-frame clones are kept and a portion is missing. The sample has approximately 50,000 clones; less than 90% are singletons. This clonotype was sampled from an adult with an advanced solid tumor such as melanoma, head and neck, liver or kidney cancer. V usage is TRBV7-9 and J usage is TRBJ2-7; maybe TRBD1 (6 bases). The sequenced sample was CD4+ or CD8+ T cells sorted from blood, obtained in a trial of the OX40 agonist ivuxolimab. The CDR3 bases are TGTGCCAGCAGCTTAGTACTGGGGGCGAGTGAGCAGTACTTC. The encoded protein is CASSLVLGASEQYF.